This entry is about one TCR beta chain. This specimen comes from a study of blood T cell repertoires in COVID-19. After removal of 4 bases from V and 7 bases from J, the junction contained 12 bases not matched to a gene. This CDR3 spans 19 amino acids. In germline, CDR1 is MNHNS, CDR2 SASEGT. Clones were sequenced by immunoSEQ multiplex PCR, and TCRdb holds only the in-frame ones, with some missing. Of a few hundred thousand clones listed, approximately 86% are singletons. The sequence was collected from a man under 40 with active or convalescent COVID-19. Sequencing used peripheral blood. The V and J genes are TRBV6-1 and TRBJ2-2, with 16 bases aligning to TRBD2. The CDR3 here is CASSAGLAGGPAVYGELFF. The CDR3 bases are TGTGCCAGCAGTGCGGGACTAGCGGGGGGGCCGGCTGTTTACGGGGAGCTGTTTTTT.